This TCR beta chain was sequenced in a study of shared clonotypes between healthy human individuals. Broader study findings: It was the non-shared clonotypes that had lower generation probabilities than clonotypes shared by all four donors. Represented diversity (both genetic and exposure-history) was limited by the small number of donors.

Details on this clone: What it binds is not known.

The run depth of the assay was deep. Assay: immunoSEQ multiplex PCR; the TCRdb copy retains only in-frame clones and omits some. Of more than 1 million clones listed, approximately 80% are singletons. V was trimmed by 6 bases and J by 6 bases, leaving 15 bases between them. The CDR3 spans 13 residues. The germline V gene encodes CDR1 SGHTA and CDR2 FQGNSA. The sequencing input was memory CD4+ T cells from PBMCs. Subset given: CD45RA-negative fraction. V is TRBV7-2 and J is TRBJ2-7; D call uncertain. The receptor was isolated from a man between 18 and 29 years old in good health. Some clones in this sample may be carry-over from other donors' samples. For the CDR3, the DNA is TGTGCCAGCAGTCCACTAACTCCCCCCGAGCAGTACTTC. It specifies CASSPLTPPEQYF.